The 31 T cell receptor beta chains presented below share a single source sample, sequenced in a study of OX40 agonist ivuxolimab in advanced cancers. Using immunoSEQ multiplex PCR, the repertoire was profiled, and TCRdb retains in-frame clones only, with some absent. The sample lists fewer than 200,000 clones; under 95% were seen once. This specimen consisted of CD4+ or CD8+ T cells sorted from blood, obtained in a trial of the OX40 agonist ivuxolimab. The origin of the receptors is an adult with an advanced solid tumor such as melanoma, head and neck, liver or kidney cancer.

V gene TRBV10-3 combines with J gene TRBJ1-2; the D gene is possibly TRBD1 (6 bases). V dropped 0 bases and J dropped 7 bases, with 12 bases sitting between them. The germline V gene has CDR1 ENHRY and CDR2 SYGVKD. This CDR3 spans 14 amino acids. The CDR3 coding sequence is TGTGCCATCAGTGAGTCGAGGACAGTCTCTGGCTACACCTTC. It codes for CAISESRTVSGYTF.

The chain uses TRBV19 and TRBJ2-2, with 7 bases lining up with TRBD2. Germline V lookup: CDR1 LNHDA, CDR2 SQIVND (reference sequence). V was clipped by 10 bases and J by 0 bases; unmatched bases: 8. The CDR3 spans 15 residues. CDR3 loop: CATEGTSANTGELFF. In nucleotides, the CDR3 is TGTGCCACCGAGGGTACTAGCGCGAACACCGGGGAGCTGTTTTTT. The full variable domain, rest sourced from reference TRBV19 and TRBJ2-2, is DGGITQSPKYLFRKEGQNVTLSCEQNLNHDAMYWYRQDPGQGLRLIYYSQIVNDFQKGDIAEGYSVSREKKESFPLTVTSAQKNPTAFYLCATEGTSANTGELFFGEGSRLTVL.

The CDR3 protein is CASGHRQSYEQYF. The CDR3, as DNA: TGTGCCAGTGGCCACAGACAATCCTACGAGCAGTACTTC. The chain employs TRBV19 and TRBJ2-7; no definite D call. V lost 8 bases and J lost 1, with 12 bases in between. In germline, CDR1 is LNHDA, CDR2 SQIVND (reference sequence). The CDR3 contains 13 residues.

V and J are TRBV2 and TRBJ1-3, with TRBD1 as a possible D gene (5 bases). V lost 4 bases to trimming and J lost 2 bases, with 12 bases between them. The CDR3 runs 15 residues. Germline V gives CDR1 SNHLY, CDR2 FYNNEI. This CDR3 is CASSVLGEAGNTIYF. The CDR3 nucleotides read TGTGCCAGCAGTGTTCTGGGGGAAGCTGGAAACACCATATATTTT.

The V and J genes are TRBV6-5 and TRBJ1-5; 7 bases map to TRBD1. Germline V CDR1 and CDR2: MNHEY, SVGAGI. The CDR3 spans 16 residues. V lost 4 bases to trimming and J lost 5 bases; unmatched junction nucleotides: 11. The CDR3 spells CASSLVQTGPHQPQHF. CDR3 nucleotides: TGTGCCAGCAGTTTAGTCCAGACAGGGCCTCATCAGCCCCAGCATTTT.

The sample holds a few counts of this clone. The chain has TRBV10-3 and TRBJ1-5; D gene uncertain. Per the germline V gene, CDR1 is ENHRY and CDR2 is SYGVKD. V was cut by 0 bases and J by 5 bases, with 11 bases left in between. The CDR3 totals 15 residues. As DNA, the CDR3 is TGTGCCATCAGTGAGTCTCTACAGCTCCATCAGCCCCAGCATTTT. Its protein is CAISESLQLHQPQHF.

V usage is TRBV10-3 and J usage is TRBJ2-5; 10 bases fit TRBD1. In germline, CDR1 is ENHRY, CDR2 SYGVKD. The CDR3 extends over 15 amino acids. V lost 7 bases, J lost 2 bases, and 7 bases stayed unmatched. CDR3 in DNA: TGTGCCATCACTCCCGGACAGGGGGGACAAGAGACCCAGTACTTC. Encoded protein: CAITPGQGGQETQYF.

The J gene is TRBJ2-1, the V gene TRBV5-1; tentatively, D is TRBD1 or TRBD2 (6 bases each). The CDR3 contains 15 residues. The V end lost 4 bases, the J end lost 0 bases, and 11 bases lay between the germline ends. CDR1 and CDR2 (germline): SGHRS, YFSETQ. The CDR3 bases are TGCGCCAGCAGCCGGGGGCAGGGCTCCTACAATGAGCAGTTCTTC. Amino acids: CASSRGQGSYNEQFF.

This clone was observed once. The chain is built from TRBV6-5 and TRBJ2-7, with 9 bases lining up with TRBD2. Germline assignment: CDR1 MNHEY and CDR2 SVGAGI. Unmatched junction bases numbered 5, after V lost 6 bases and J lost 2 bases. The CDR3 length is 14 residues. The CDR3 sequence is CASRLSSGTYEQYF. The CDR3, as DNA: TGTGCCAGCAGGTTATCTAGCGGGACCTACGAGCAGTACTTC.

CDR3 bases: TGTGCCAGCAGCTTGGAGGGACAGGGCACCGGGGAGCTGTTTTTT. Residues: CASSLEGQGTGELFF. The rearrangement uses TRBV11-1 and TRBJ2-2; 9 bases agree with TRBD1. The CDR3 has 15 amino acids. V lost 3 bases to trimming and J lost 4 bases; unmatched junction nucleotides: 3. CDR1 is SGHAT, CDR2 FQDESV, per germline (reference sequence).

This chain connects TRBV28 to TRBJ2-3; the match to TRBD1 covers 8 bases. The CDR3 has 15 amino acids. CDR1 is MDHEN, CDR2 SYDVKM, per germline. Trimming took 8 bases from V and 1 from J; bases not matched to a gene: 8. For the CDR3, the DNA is TGTGCCAGCCGTCGACAGGGGATCGGCACAGATACGCAGTATTTT. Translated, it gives CASRRQGIGTDTQYF.

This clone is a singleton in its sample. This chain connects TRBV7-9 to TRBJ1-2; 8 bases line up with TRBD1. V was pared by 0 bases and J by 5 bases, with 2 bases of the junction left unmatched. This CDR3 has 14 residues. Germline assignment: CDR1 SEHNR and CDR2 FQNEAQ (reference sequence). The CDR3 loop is CASSLARTGYGYTF. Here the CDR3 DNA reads TGTGCCAGCAGCTTAGCGAGGACAGGGTATGGCTACACCTTC.

The CDR3 nucleotides read TGTGCCAGCTCACCAAGAACAGGGGGAGACATGAACACTGAAGCTTTCTTT. Residues: CASSPRTGGDMNTEAFF. J is TRBJ1-1 and V is TRBV18, with TRBD1 identical over 8 bases. The CDR3 has 17 residues. Germline V gene sequence: CDR1 KGHSH, CDR2 LQKENI. The J segment lost 0 bases and the V segment lost 2 bases, leaving 8 bases of the junction unmatched.

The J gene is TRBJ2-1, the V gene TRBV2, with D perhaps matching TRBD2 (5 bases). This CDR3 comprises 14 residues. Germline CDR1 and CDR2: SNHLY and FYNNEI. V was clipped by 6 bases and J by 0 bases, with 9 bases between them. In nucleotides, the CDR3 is TGTGCCAGCAGCTGGACTGTCTCCTACAATGAGCAGTTCTTC. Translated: CASSWTVSYNEQFF.

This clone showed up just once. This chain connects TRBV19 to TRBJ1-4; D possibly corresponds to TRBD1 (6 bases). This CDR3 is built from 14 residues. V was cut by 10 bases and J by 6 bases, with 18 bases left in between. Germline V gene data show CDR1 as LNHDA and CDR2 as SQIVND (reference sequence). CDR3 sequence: CATSPRAGDEKLFF. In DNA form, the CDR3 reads TGTGCCACCTCACCTCGGGCAGGGGATGAAAAACTGTTTTTT.

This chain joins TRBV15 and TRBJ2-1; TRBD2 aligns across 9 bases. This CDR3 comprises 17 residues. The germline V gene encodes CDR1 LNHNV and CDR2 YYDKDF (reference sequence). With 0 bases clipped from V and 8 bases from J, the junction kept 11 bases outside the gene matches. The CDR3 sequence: CATSRDPGLAGRDEQFF. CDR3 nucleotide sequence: TGTGCCACCAGCAGAGATCCCGGGCTAGCGGGAAGGGATGAGCAGTTCTTC.

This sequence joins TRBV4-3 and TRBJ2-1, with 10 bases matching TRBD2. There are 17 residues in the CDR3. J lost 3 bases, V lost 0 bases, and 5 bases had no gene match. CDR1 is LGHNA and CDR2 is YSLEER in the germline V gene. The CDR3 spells CASSQDQSGGGYNEQFF. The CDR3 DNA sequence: TGCGCCAGCAGCCAAGATCAGAGCGGGGGGGGCTACAATGAGCAGTTCTTC.

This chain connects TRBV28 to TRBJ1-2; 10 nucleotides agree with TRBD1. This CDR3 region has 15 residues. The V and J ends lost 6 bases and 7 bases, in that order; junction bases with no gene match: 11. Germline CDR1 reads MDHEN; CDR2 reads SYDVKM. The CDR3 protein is CASRIGTGVGGGYTF. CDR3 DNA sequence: TGTGCCAGCAGGATAGGGACAGGGGTTGGTGGTGGCTACACCTTC.

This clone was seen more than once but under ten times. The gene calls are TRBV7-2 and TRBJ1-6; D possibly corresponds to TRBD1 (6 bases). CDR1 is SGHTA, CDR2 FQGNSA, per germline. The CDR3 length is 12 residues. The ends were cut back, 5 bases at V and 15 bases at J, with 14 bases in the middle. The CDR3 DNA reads TGTGCCAGCAGCCCAGACGACAGGAACCTCCACTTT. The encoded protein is CASSPDDRNLHF.

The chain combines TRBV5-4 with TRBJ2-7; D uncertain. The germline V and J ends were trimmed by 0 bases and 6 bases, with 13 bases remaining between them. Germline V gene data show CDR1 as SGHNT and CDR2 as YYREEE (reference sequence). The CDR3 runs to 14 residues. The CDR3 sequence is CASSLVKTPFEQYF. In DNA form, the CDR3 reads TGTGCCAGCAGCTTGGTGAAGACCCCGTTCGAGCAGTACTTC.

The DNA for the CDR3 is TGTGCCAGCGGTGGACAGGTCTATGGCTACACCTTC. It yields the protein CASGGQVYGYTF. This sequence joins TRBV2 and TRBJ1-2; 7 bases map to TRBD1. The CDR3 runs to 12 residues. V was pared by 8 bases and J by 4 bases, with 4 bases of the junction left unmatched. Germline-derived CDR1 and CDR2 are SNHLY and FYNNEI.

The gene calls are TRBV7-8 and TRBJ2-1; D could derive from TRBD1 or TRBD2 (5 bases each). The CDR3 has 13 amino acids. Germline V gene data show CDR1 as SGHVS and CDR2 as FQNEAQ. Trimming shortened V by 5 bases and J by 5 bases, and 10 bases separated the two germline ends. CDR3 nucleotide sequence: TGTGCCAGCAGCCCGGGACGGAACAATGAGCAGTTCTTC. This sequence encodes CASSPGRNNEQFF.

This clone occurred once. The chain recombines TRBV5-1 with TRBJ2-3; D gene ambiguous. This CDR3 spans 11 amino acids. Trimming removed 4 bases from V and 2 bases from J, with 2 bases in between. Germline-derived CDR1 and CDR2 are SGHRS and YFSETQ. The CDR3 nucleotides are TGCGCCAGCAGCCTCACAGATACGCAGTATTTT. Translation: CASSLTDTQYF.

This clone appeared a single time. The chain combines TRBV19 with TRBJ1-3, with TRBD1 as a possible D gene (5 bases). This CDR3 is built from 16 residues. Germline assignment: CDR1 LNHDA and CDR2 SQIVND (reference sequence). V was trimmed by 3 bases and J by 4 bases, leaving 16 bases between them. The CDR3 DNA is TGTGCCAGTAGTATCTACTCCGGGACGCGAGGAAACACCATATATTTT. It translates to CASSIYSGTRGNTIYF.

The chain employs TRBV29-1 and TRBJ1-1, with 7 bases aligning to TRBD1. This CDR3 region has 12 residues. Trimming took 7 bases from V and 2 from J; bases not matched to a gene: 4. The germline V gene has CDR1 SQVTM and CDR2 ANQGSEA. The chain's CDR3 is CSARTGNTEAFF. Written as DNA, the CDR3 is TGCAGCGCACGGACAGGAAACACTGAAGCTTTCTTT. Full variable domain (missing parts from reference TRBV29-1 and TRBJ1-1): SAVISQKPSRDICQRGTSLTIQCQVDSQVTMMFWYRQQPGQSLTLIATANQGSEATYESGFVIDKFPISRPNLTFSTLTVSNMSPEDSSIYLCSARTGNTEAFFGQGTRLTVV.

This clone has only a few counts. CDR3 DNA: TGTGCCAGTAGTATTTCGAGGTCACCCCTCCACTTT. The encoded protein is CASSISRSPLHF. The V and J genes are TRBV19 and TRBJ1-6; D is uncertain. The germline V and J ends were trimmed by 3 bases and 10 bases, with 7 bases remaining between them. The CDR3 contains 12 residues. Germline CDR1 and CDR2: LNHDA and SQIVND (reference sequence).

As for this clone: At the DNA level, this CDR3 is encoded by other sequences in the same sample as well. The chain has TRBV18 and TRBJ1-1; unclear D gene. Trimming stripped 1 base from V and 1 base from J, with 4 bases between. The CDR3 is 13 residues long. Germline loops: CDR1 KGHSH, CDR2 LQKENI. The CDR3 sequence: CASSPQKNTEAFF. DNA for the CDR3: TGTGCCAGCTCACCACAAAAGAACACTGAAGCTTTCTTT.

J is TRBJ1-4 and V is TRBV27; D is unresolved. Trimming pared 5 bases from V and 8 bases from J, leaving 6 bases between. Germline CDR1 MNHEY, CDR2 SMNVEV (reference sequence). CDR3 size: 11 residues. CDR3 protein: CASSLGEKLFF. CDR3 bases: TGTGCCAGCAGTCTGGGGGAAAAACTGTTTTTT.

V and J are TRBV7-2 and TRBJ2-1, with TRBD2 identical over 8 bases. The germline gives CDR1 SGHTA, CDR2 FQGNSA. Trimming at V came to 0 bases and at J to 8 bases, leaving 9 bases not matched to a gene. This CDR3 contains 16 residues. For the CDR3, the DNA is TGTGCCAGCAGCTTAGCGGTGAGCGGGGGAGATTATGAGCAGTTCTTC. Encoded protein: CASSLAVSGGDYEQFF.

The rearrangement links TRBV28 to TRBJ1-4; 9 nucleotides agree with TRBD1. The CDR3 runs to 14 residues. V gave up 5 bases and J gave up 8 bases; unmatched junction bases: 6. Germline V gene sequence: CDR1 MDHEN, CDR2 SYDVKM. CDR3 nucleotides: TGTGCCAGCAGTGAATACAGGGGGCGGGAAAAACTGTTTTTT. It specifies CASSEYRGREKLFF.

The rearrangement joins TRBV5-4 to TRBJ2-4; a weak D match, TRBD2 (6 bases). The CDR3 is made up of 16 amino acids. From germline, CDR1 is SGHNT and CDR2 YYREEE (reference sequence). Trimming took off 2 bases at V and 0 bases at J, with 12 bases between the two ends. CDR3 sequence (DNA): TGTGCCAGCAGCTTTCTCTCGGGACTAGCCAAAAACATTCAGTACTTC. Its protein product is CASSFLSGLAKNIQYF.